This TCR beta chain was retrieved from a study of post-analysis software for immune sequencing data. Study as a whole: The study covered relapsing-remitting, secondary progressive and progressive-relapsing courses of multiple sclerosis.

The germline V and J ends were trimmed by 7 bases and 2 bases, with 16 bases remaining between them. The CDR3 sequence is 15 residues long. The study's findings and limits: Five or six TRBV segments, TRBV5-6, TRBV5-1 and TRBV20-1 among them, were found more frequent in patients than controls.

Each TCR beta cDNA library carried unique molecular identifiers. In TCRdb, the PCR reads were re-called with MiXCR into one record per CDR3 protein. The sample has roughly 600,000 distinct CDR3 sequences; roughly 40% are singletons. A few counts support this clonotype. Its antigen is not known. The specimen was blood. The chain uses TRBV12-3 or TRBV12-4 and TRBJ2-3; tentatively, D is TRBD1 (6 bases). The TCR was taken from a girl aged 10-17 years with multiple sclerosis. CDR3 in DNA: TGTGCCAGCAACACGGGTGGACAGATCACAGATACGCAGTATTTT. Its protein product is CASNTGGQITDTQYF.